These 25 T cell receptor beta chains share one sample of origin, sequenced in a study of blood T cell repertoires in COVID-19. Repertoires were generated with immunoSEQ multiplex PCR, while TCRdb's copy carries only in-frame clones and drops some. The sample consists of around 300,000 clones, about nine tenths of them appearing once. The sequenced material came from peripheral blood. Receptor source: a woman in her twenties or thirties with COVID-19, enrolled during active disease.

CDR3 loop: CASRAGGAAYSNQPQHF. Here the CDR3 DNA reads TGTGCCAGCCGTGCCGGCGGGGCAGCTTATAGCAATCAGCCCCAGCATTTT. This chain joins TRBV28 and TRBJ1-5; possible D gene TRBD1, 5 bases. The CDR3 runs 17 residues. Germline V gene lookup returns CDR1 MDHEN and CDR2 SYDVKM. The ends were cut back, 8 bases at V and 0 bases at J, with 20 bases in the middle.

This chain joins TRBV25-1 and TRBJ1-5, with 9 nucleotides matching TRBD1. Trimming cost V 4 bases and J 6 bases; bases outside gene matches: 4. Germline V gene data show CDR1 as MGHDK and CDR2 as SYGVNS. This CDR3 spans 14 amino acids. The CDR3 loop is CASSAGQGSQPQHF. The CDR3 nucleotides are TGTGCCAGCAGTGCGGGACAGGGAAGTCAGCCCCAGCATTTT.

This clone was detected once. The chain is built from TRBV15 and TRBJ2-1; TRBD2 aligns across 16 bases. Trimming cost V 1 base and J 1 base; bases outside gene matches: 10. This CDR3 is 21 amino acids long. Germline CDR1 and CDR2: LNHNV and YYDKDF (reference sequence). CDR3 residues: CATSRGRRGLAGGPSYNEQFF. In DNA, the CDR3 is TGTGCCACCAGCAGAGGGCGAAGGGGACTAGCGGGAGGGCCGTCCTACAATGAGCAGTTCTTC.

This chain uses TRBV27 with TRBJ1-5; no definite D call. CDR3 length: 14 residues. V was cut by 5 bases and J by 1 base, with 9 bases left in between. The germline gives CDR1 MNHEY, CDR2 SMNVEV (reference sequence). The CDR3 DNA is TGTGCCAGCAGTCACTCCGAAAGCAATCAGCCCCAGCATTTT. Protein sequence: CASSHSESNQPQHF.

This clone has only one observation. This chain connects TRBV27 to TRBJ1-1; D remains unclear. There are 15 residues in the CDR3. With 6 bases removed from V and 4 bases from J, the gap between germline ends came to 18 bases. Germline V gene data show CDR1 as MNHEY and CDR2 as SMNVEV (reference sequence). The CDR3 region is CASRVAVGVGTEAFF. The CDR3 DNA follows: TGTGCCAGCAGGGTGGCGGTCGGGGTTGGCACTGAAGCTTTCTTT.

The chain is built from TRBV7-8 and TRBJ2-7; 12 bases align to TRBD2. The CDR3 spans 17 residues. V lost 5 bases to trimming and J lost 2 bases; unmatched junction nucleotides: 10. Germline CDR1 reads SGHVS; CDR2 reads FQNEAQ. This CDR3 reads CASSPSITSGRTYEQYF. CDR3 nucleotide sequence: TGTGCCAGCAGCCCCTCGATAACTAGCGGGAGGACCTACGAGCAGTACTTC.

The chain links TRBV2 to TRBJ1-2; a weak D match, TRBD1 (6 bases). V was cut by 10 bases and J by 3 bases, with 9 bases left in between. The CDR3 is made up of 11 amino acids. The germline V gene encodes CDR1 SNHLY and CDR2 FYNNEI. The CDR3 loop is CATTGYYGYTF. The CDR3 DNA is TGTGCCACCACAGGGTACTATGGCTACACCTTC. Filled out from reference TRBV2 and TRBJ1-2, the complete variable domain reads EPEVTQTPSHQVTQMGQEVILRCVPISNHLYFYWYRQILGQKVEFLVSFYNNEISEKSEIFDDQFSVERPDGSNFTLKIRSTKLEDSAMYFCATTGYYGYTFGSGTRLTVV.

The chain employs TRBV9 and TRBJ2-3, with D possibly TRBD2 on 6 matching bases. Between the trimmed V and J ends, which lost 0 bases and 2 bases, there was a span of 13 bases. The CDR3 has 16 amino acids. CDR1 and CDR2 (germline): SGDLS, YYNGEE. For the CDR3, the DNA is TGTGCCAGCAGCGTAGGGGCTAGCGAGCTCACAGATACGCAGTATTTT. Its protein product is CASSVGASELTDTQYF.

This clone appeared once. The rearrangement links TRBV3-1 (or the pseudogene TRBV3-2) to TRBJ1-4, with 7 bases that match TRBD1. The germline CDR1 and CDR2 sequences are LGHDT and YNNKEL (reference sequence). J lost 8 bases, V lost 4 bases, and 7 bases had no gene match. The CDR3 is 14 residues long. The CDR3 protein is CASSPRDRGEKLFF. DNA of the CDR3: TGTGCCAGCAGCCCTCGGGACAGAGGGGAAAAACTGTTTTTT.

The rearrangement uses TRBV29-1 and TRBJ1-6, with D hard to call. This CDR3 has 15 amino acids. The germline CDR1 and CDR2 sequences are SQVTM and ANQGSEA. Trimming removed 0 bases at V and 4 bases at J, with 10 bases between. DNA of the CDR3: TGCAGCGTTGAAGAAGGCGGAACTTATAATTCACCCCTCCACTTT. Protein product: CSVEEGGTYNSPLHF.

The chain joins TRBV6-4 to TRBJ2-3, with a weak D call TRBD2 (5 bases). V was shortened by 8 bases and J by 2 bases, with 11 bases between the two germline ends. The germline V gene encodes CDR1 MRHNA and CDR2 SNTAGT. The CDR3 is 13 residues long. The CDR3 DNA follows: TGTGCCAGCGGAGAACGGGACACAGATACGCAGTATTTT. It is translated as CASGERDTDTQYF.

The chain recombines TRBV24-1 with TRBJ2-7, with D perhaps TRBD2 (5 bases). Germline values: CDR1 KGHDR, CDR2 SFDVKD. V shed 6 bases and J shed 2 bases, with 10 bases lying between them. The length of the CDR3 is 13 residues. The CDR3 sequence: CATSSRATYEQYF. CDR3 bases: TGTGCCACCAGTTCGCGGGCCACCTACGAGCAGTACTTC.

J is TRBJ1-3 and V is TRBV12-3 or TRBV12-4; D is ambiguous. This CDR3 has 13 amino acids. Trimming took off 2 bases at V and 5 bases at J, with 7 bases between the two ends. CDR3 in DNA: TGTGCCAGCAGTTTACACAGCCGAAACACCATATATTTT. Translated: CASSLHSRNTIYF.

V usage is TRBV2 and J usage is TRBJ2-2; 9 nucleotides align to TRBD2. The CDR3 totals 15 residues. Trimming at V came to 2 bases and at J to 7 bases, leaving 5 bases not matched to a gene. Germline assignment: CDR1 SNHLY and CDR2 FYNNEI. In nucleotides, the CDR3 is TGTGCCAGCAGTGAAAGGCGGGAGGGCGTCGGGGAGCTGTTTTTT. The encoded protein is CASSERREGVGELFF.

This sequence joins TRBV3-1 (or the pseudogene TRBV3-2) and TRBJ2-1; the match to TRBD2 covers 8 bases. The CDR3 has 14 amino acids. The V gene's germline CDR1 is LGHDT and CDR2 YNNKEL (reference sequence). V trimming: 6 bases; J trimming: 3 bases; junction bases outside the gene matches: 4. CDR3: CASSGSGNYNEQFF. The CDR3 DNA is TGTGCCAGCAGTGGTAGCGGGAACTACAATGAGCAGTTCTTC.

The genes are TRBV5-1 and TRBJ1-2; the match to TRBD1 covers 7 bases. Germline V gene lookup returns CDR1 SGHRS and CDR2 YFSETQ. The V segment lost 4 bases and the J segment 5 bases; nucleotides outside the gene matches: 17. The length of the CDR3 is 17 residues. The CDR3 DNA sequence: TGCGCCAGCAGCCCGTCCCGGGACAGCGGAAGTAGGTATGGCTACACCTTC. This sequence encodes CASSPSRDSGSRYGYTF.

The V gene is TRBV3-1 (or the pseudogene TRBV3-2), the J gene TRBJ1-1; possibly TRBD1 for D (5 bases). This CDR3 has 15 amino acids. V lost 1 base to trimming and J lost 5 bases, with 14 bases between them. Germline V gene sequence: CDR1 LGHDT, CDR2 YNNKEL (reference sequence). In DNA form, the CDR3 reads TGTGCCAGCAGCCAAGGTCCCAGGGTAAGGACTGAAGCTTTCTTT. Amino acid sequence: CASSQGPRVRTEAFF.

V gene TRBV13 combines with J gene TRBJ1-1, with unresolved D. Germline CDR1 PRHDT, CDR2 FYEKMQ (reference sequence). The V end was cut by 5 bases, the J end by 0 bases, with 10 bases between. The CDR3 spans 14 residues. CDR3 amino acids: CASSLRLVNTEAFF. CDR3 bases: TGTGCCAGCAGCCTACGCCTAGTGAACACTGAAGCTTTCTTT.

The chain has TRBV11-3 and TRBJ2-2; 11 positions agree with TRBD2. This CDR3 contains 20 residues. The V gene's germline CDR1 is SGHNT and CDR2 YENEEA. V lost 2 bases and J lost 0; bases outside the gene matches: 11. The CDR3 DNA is TGTGCCAGCAGCTTAAGGAGCGGGACTAGCGGTCGATCGAACACCGGGGAGCTGTTTTTT. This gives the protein CASSLRSGTSGRSNTGELFF.

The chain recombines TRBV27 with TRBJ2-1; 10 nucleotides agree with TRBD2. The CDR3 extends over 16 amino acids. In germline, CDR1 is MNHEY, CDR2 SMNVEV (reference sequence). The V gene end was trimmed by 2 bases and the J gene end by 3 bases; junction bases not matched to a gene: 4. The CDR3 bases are TGTGCCAGCAGTTTAACTAGCGGGGAAGGCTACAATGAGCAGTTCTTC. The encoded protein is CASSLTSGEGYNEQFF.

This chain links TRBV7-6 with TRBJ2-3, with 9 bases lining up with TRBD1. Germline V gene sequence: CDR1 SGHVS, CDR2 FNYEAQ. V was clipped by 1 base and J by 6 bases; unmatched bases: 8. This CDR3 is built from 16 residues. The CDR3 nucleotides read TGTGCCAGCAGCTTAGGGGACAGGGTGGTTGGGGATACGCAGTATTTT. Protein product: CASSLGDRVVGDTQYF.

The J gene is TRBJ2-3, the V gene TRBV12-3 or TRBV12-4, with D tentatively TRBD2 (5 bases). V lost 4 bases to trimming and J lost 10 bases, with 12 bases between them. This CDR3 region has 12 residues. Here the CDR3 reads CASSSDSPAQYF. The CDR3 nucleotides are TGTGCCAGCAGTTCGGACTCCCCCGCGCAGTATTTT.

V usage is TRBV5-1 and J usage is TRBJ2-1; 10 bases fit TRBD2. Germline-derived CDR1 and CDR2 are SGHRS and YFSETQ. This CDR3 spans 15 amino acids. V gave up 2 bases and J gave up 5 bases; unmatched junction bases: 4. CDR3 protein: CASSFGTSANNEQFF. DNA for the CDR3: TGCGCCAGCAGCTTCGGGACTAGCGCTAACAATGAGCAGTTCTTC. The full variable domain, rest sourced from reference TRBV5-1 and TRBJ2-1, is KAGVTQTPRYLIKTRGQQVTLSCSPISGHRSVSWYQQTPGQGLQFLFEYFSETQRNKGNFPGRFSGRQFSNSRSEMNVSTLELGDSALYLCASSFGTSANNEQFFGPGTRLTVL.

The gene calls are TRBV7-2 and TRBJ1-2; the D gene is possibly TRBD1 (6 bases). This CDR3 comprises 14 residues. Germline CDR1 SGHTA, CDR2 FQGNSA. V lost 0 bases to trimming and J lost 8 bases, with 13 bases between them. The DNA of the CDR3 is TGTGCCAGCAGCTTAGCGCGTACAGGGCGAGGCTACACCTTC. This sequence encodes CASSLARTGRGYTF.

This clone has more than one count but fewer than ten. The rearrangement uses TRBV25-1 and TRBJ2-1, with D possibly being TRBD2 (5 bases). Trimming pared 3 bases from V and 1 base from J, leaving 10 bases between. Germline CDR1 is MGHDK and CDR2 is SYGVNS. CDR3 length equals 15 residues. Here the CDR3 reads CASSEAAGSYNEQFF. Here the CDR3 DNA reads TGTGCCAGCAGTGAGGCGGCGGGTTCCTACAATGAGCAGTTCTTC.